The next 9 T cell receptor beta chains were all read from a single sample in a study of blood T cell repertoires in COVID-19. TCRdb keeps only in-frame clones here, not all; method: immunoSEQ multiplex PCR. The repertoire holds hundreds of thousands of clones, approximately 81% seen once, with 3.5% to 4% in the top ten. Sequencing was done on a sample of peripheral blood. All receptors come from a woman between 18 and 29 years old with acute or convalescent COVID-19.

CDR3 in DNA: TGCGCCAGCAGCTTGGGGGGACTAACGATGAACAATGAGCAGTTCTTC. It encodes CASSLGGLTMNNEQFF. This sequence joins TRBV5-1 and TRBJ2-1, with TRBD2 identical over 7 bases. After removal of 0 bases from V and 5 bases from J, the junction contained 8 bases not matched to a gene. Germline loops: CDR1 SGHRS, CDR2 YFSETQ. CDR3 length: 16 residues.

This chain links TRBV7-2 with TRBJ2-5; 9 bases are a match to TRBD1. Germline assignment: CDR1 SGHTA and CDR2 FQGNSA. Trimming at V came to 4 bases and at J to 5 bases, leaving 2 bases not matched to a gene. CDR3 size: 13 residues. Here the CDR3 DNA reads TGTGCCAGCAGCTGGGACAGGGCCGAGACCCAGTACTTC. It yields the protein CASSWDRAETQYF.

This clone was recorded once. The chain uses TRBV10-3 and TRBJ1-4; 9 nucleotides match TRBD1. CDR3 length equals 13 residues. Trimming took 10 bases from V and 6 from J; bases not matched to a gene: 6. Germline-derived CDR1 and CDR2 are ENHRY and SYGVKD. CDR3 nucleotides: TGTGCCACCGGGACAGGGAATGATGAAAAACTGTTTTTT. It translates to CATGTGNDEKLFF.

The V call is TRBV5-4, the J call TRBJ2-5; D possibly corresponds to TRBD2 (5 bases). The V gene lost 2 bases and the J gene lost 2 bases, with 10 bases spanning the gap. This CDR3 is 14 amino acids long. Germline-derived CDR1 and CDR2 are SGHNT and YYREEE (reference sequence). This CDR3 is CASSFPGTQETQYF. CDR3 coding DNA: TGTGCCAGCAGCTTTCCGGGAACTCAAGAGACCCAGTACTTC.

The chain combines TRBV23-1 with TRBJ2-7; 13 positions match TRBD2. TRBV23-1 is classed as an ORF, of uncertain function. V shed 3 bases and J 5 bases; nucleotides not matched to a gene: 4. The CDR3 sequence is 15 residues long. The CDR3 region is CASSHGLAGAHEQYF. The CDR3, as DNA: TGCGCCAGCAGTCATGGACTAGCGGGGGCCCACGAGCAGTACTTC.

The chain couples TRBV28 to TRBJ1-5; 9 positions agree with TRBD1. This CDR3 has 15 amino acids. The germline CDR1 and CDR2 sequences are MDHEN and SYDVKM. J gave up 6 bases and V 6 bases, and 9 bases lay outside the gene matches. CDR3 bases: TGTGCCAGCAGCTACTGGGGACAGGGTCGTCAGCCCCAGCATTTT. This codes for CASSYWGQGRQPQHF.

The chain couples TRBV27 to TRBJ1-1; D unclear. V lost 1 base and J 4 bases, leaving 16 bases between the germline ends. The CDR3 has 16 residues. The V gene's germline CDR1 is MNHEY and CDR2 SMNVEV (reference sequence). CDR3: CASSLLTPAGGTEAFF. Written as DNA, the CDR3 is TGTGCCAGCAGTTTATTGACCCCGGCGGGTGGCACTGAAGCTTTCTTT.

V and J are TRBV27 and TRBJ1-5; 9 bases map to TRBD1. The CDR3 length is 14 residues. The germline V gene encodes CDR1 MNHEY and CDR2 SMNVEV (reference sequence). Trimming removed 10 bases from V and 4 bases from J; junction bases left unmatched: 8. The CDR3 spells CATRQGTGNQPQHF. The CDR3 bases are TGTGCCACCCGGCAGGGGACAGGGAATCAGCCCCAGCATTTT.

V and J are TRBV7-9 and TRBJ2-7, with a tentative D call TRBD2 (5 bases). CDR1 and CDR2 from the germline V gene are SEHNR and FQNEAQ (reference sequence). V lost 5 bases, J lost 3 bases, and 11 bases lay in between. The CDR3 covers 13 residues. The CDR3 loop is CASSVLRDYEQYF. The CDR3 DNA is TGTGCCAGCAGCGTCCTCCGGGACTACGAGCAGTACTTC.